What follows describes a single TCR beta chain. Its antigen is currently unknown. The sample originates from a study of CD8+ T cells in alopecia areata. Study findings and constraints: Lesional scalp exceeded normal scalp in clonality, especially in alopecia totalis/universalis.

The CDR3 sequence is 15 residues long. The ends lost 3 bases at V and 2 bases at J; junction bases unmatched: 3. CDR1 SGHRS and CDR2 YFSETQ come from the germline V gene. Extracted RNA was reverse transcribed, and the resulting cDNA served as sequencing template. The repertoire was sequenced with immunoSEQ multiplex PCR; TCRdb's copy has only in-frame clones and lacks some. This table has roughly 32,000 clones, roughly 58% appearing once. The receptor was derived from a human donor with alopecia areata. The sequencing input was NKG2D-high CD8+ T cells sorted from blood. The chain couples TRBV5-1 to TRBJ2-3, with 10 bases lining up with TRBD1. CDR3 nucleotide sequence: TGCGCCAGCAGCTCGGGACAGGGGTACACAGATACGCAGTATTTT. This encodes CASSSGQGYTDTQYF.